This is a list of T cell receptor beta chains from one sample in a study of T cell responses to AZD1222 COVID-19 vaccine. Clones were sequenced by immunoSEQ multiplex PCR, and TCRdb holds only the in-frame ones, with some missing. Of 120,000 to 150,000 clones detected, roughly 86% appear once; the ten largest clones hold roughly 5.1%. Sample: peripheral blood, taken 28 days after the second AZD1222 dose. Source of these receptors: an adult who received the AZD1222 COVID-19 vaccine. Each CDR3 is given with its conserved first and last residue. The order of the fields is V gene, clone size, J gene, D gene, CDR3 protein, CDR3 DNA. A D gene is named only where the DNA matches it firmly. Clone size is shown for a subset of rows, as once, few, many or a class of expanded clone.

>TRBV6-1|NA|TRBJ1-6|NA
CASSELTGHFTVNSPLHF
TGTGCCAGCAGTGAACTAACGGGACATTTCACAGTAAATTCACCCCTCCACTTT
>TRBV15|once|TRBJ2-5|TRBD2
CATRGTSGGAVETQYF
TGTGCCACCAGGGGGACTAGCGGGGGGGCCGTAGAGACCCAGTACTTC
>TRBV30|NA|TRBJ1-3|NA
CAWSDRTSGNTIYF
TGTGCCTGGAGTGACAGGACCTCTGGAAACACCATATATTTT
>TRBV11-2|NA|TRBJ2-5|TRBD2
CASSLRPGRETQYF
TGTGCCAGCAGCTTAAGACCCGGGAGGGAGACCCAGTACTTC
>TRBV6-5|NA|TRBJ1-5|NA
CASITGHKYNQPQHF
TGTGCCAGCATCACGGGTCATAAGTACAATCAGCCCCAGCATTTT
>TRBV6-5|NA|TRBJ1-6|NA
CASSYEDGRGSPLHF
TGTGCCAGCAGTTACGAGGATGGGAGAGGTTCACCCCTCCACTTT
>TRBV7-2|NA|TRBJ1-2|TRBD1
CASSLDRGKYGYTF
TGTGCCAGCAGCTTGGACAGGGGAAAGTATGGCTACACCTTC
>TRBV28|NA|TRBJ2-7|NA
CASTGIRGEQYF
TGTGCCAGCACCGGGATCCGCGGCGAGCAGTACTTC
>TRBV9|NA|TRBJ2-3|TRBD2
CASTGAGGQDTQYF
TGTGCCAGCACCGGCGCGGGAGGGCAAGATACGCAGTATTTT
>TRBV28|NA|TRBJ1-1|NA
CASSPDSRWGAFF
TGTGCCAGCAGCCCGGACAGCCGCTGGGGGGCTTTCTTT
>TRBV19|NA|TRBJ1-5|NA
CASSVQVSNQPQHF
TGTGCCAGTAGTGTACAGGTTAGCAATCAGCCCCAGCATTTT
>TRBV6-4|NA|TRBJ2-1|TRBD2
CASRPGTSGTWGEQFF
TGTGCCAGCAGACCTGGGACTAGCGGGACCTGGGGTGAGCAGTTCTTC
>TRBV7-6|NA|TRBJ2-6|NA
CASSPGTPGANVLTF
TGTGCCAGCAGCCCGGGGACCCCTGGGGCCAACGTCCTGACTTTC
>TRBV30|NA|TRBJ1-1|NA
CAWSVPTREAFF
TGTGCCTGGAGTGTACCAACCCGAGAAGCTTTCTTT
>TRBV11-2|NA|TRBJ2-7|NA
CASSLGSRGVYF
TGTGCCAGCAGCTTAGGGTCCAGGGGGGTCTACTTC
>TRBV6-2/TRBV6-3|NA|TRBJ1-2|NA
CASSYGGTGNNYGYTF
TGTGCCAGCAGTTACGGGGGGACGGGGAATAACTATGGCTACACCTTC
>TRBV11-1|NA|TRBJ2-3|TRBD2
CASSFWRLADSDTQYF
TGTGCCAGCAGCTTCTGGCGACTAGCAGACTCCGATACGCAGTATTTT
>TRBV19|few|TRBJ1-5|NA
CASRAGNGNQPQHF
TGTGCCAGTAGGGCAGGGAATGGCAATCAGCCCCAGCATTTT
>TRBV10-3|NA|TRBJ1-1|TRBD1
CAIIEDRGKYTEAFF
TGTGCCATCATAGAGGACAGGGGAAAATACACTGAAGCTTTCTTT
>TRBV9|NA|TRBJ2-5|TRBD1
CASSVGTGEETQYF
TGTGCCAGCAGCGTGGGGACAGGGGAAGAGACCCAGTACTTC
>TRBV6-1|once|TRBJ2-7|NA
CASGSNPYEQYF
TGTGCCAGCGGCAGCAACCCCTACGAGCAGTACTTC
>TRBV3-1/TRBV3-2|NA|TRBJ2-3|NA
CASSQAGKEADTQYF
TGTGCCAGCAGCCAGGCCGGGAAAGAAGCAGATACGCAGTATTTT
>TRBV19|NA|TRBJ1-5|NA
CASSIAAGALRQPQHF
TGTGCCAGTAGTATCGCGGCAGGGGCTTTGCGGCAGCCCCAGCATTTT
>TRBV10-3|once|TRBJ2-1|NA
CAITNLAPSSYNEQFF
TGTGCCATCACCAATCTAGCCCCAAGCTCCTACAATGAGCAGTTCTTC
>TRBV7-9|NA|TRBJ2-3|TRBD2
CASSFIQAGEFTDTQYF
TGTGCCAGCAGCTTTATTCAGGCGGGAGAATTTACAGATACGCAGTATTTT
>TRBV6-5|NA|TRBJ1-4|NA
CASSSWRVNEKLFF
TGTGCCAGCAGTTCCTGGAGGGTTAATGAAAAACTGTTTTTT
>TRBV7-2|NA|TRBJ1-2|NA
CASSLGGDYGYTF
TGTGCCAGCAGCCTCGGAGGTGACTATGGCTACACCTTC
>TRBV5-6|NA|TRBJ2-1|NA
CASSLDRSDYNEQFF
TGTGCCAGCAGCTTGGATCGGTCCGATTACAATGAGCAGTTCTTC
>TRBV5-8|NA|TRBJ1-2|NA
CASSTRVYGYTF
TGTGCCAGCAGCACCAGGGTTTATGGCTACACCTTC
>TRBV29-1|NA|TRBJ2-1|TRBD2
CSVGASGYNEQFF
TGCAGCGTTGGGGCTAGCGGATACAATGAGCAGTTCTTC
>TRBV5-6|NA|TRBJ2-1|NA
CASSRKDGTEQFF
TGTGCCAGCAGTCGAAAGGACGGTACTGAGCAGTTCTTC
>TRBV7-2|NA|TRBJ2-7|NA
CASSSSAYEQYF
TGTGCCAGCAGCTCGAGCGCCTACGAGCAGTACTTC
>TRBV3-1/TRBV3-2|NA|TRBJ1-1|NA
CASSQEQGDTEAFF
TGTGCCAGCAGCCAAGAACAGGGAGACACTGAAGCTTTCTTT
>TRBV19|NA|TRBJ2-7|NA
CASNNRDGSYEQYF
TGTGCCAGTAACAACCGGGACGGCTCCTACGAGCAGTACTTC
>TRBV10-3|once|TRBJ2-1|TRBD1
CAISELPDRVLGNEQFF
TGTGCCATCAGTGAGTTGCCGGACAGGGTTCTAGGAAATGAGCAGTTCTTC
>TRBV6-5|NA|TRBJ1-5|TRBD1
CASSSGQGVQPQHF
TGTGCCAGCAGTTCTGGACAGGGGGTTCAGCCCCAGCATTTT
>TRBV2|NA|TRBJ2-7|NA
CASSESAFYEQYF
TGTGCCAGCAGTGAATCCGCGTTCTACGAGCAGTACTTC
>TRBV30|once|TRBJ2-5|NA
CAWSVLRETQYF
TGTGCCTGGAGTGTTCTGCGGGAGACCCAGTACTTC
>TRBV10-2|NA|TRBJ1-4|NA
CASSGQSNEKLFF
TGCGCCAGCAGTGGACAATCGAATGAAAAACTGTTTTTT
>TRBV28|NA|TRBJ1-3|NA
CASSPLSQWSGNTIYF
TGTGCCAGCAGCCCTCTCTCGCAGTGGTCTGGAAACACCATATATTTT
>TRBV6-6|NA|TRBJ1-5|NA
CASSYSPGGSQPQHF
TGTGCCAGCAGTTACTCCCCGGGGGGGAGTCAGCCCCAGCATTTT
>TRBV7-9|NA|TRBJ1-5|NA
CASSLQRKGLTPHQPQHF
TGTGCCAGCAGCTTACAGAGGAAAGGGCTTACGCCGCATCAGCCCCAGCATTTT
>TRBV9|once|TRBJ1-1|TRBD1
CASSVGMEGAQTEAFF
TGTGCCAGCAGCGTAGGGATGGAGGGGGCGCAGACTGAAGCTTTCTTT
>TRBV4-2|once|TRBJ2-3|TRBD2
CASSQEVRGAGTDTQYF
TGTGCCAGCAGCCAAGAGGTGCGGGGGGCCGGCACAGATACGCAGTATTTT
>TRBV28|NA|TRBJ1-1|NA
CASSLTLYMNTEAFF
TGTGCCAGCAGTTTGACCCTTTACATGAACACTGAAGCTTTCTTT